A single TCR beta chain is shown here with its context. Its antigen is currently unknown. Authors' methods: ImmunoSEQ output held junction-only sequences without quality scores, so filtering differed. TCRdb's copy holds only in-frame clones and misses some; the assay was immunoSEQ multiplex PCR. Clone size and the V and J calls come from that table; the DNA yielded D and trimming. Counted here are 1,400,000 or so clones, less than 99% occurring once; the ten biggest clones make up approximately 0.4%. These data belong to a study of shared clonotypes between healthy human individuals. The overall study: There were three CD4 naive, three CD4 memory, two CD8 naive and one CD8 memory plates per donor. Overall study findings and caveats: Only blood was sampled; tissue repertoires likely differ. It was anticipated that sequencing depth would influence how many clonotypes donors shared.

The TCR originated in a man younger than 45 in good health. The sequenced sample was naive CD4+ T cells sorted from blood. Subset here: CD45RA+ positively selected.

CDR3 sequence: CASSLYGGDQPQHF. The CDR3 nucleotides are TGTGCCAGCAGCTTATATGGCGGGGATCAGCCCCAGCATTTT. The rearrangement uses TRBV7-2 and TRBJ1-5; D not resolved. The germline V gene has CDR1 SGHTA and CDR2 FQGNSA. The CDR3 totals 14 residues. The V end lost 2 bases, the J end lost 5 bases, and 10 bases lay between the germline ends.